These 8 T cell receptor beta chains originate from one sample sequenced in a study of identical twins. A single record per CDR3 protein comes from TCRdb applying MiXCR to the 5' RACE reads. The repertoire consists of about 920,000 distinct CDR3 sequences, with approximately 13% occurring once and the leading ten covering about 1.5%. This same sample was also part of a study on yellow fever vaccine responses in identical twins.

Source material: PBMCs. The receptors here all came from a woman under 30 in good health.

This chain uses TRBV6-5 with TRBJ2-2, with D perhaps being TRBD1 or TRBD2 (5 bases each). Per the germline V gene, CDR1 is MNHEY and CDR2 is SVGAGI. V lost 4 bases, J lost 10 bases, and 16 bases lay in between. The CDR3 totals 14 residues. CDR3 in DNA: TGTGCCAGCAGTTCCCGGGGCCCCCCTGAGGAGCTGTTTTTT. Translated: CASSSRGPPEELFF.

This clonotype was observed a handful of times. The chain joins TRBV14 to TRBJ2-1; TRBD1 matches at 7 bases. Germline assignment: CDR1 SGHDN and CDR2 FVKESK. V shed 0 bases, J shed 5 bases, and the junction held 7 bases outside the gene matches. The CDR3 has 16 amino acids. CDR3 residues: CASSQEITGTDNEQFF. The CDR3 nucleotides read TGTGCCAGCAGCCAAGAGATAACCGGGACAGACAATGAGCAGTTCTTC.

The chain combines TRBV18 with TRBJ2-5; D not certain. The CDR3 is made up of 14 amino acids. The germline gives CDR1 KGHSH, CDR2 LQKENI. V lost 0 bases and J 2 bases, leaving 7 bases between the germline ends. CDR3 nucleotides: TGTGCCAGCTCACCACCGTTAGGACAAGAGACCCAGTACTTC. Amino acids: CASSPPLGQETQYF.

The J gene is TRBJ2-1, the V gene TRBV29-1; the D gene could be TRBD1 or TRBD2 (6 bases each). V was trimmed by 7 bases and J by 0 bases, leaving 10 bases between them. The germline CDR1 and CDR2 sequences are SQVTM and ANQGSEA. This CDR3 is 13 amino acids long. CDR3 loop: CSAGDFSYNEQFF. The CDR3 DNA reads TGCAGCGCAGGGGACTTCTCCTACAATGAGCAGTTCTTC.

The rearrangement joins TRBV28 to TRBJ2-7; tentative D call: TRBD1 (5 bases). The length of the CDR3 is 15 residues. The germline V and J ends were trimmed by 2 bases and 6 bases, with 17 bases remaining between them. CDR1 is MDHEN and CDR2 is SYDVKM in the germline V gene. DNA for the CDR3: TGTGCCAGCAGTTTAGACCCCTCCGTGCAGGGCGAGCAGTACTTC. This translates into CASSLDPSVQGEQYF.

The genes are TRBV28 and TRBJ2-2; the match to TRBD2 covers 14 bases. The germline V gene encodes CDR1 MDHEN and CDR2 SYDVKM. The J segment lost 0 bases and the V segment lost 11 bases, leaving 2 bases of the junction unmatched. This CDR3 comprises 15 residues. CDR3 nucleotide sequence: TGTGCCGGGACTAGCGGGGGCGCGAACACCGGGGAGCTGTTTTTT. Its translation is CAGTSGGANTGELFF.

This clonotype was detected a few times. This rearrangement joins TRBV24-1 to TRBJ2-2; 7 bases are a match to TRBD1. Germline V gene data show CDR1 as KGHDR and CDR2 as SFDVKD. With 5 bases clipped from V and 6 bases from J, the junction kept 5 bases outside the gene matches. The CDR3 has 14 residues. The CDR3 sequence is CATSVTGLAGELFF. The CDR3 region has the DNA TGTGCCACCAGTGTGACAGGGCTGGCCGGGGAGCTGTTTTTT.

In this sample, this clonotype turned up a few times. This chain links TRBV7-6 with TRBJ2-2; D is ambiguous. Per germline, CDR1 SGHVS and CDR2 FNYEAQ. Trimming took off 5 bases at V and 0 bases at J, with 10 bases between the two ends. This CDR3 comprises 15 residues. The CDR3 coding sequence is TGTGCCAGCAGCCCTCGGTCGGCGAACACCGGGGAGCTGTTTTTT. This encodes CASSPRSANTGELFF.